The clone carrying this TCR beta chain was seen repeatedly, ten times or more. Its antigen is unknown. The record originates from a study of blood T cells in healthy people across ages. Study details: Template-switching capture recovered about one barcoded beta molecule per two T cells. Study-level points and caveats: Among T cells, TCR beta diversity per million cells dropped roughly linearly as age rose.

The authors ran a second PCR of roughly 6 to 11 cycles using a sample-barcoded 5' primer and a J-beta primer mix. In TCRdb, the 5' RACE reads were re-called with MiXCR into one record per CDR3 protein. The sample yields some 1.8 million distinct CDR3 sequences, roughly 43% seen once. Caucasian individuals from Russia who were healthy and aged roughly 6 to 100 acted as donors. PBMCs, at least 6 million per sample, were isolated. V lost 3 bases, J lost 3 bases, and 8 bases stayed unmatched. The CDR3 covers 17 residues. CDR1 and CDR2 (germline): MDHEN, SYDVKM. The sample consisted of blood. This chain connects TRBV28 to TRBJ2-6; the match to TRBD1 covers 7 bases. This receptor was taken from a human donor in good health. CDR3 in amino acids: CASSFDRALGGANVLTF. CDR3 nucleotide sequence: TGTGCCAGCAGTTTTGACAGGGCTCTGGGTGGGGCCAACGTCCTGACTTTC.